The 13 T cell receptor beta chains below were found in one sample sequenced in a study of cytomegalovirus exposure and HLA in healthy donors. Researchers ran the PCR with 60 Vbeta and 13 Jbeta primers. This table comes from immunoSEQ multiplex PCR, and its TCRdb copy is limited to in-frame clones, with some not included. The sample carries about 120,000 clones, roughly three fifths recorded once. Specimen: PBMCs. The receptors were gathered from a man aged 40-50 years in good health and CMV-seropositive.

CDR3 protein: CATIAGTGDTGELFF. The DNA of the CDR3 is TGTGCCACCATAGCCGGGACAGGGGACACCGGGGAGCTGTTTTTT. The V and J genes are TRBV6-1 and TRBJ2-2; 10 nucleotides match TRBD1. Germline assignment: CDR1 MNHNS and CDR2 SASEGT. This CDR3 has 15 amino acids. V lost 10 bases, J lost 3 bases, and 8 bases stayed unmatched.

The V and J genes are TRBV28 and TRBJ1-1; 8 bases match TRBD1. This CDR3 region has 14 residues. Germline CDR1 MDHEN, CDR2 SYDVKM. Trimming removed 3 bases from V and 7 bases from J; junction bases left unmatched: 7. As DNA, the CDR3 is TGTGCCAGCAGTTTGCCAGGGGGCAGTTTTGAAGCTTTCTTT. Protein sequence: CASSLPGGSFEAFF.

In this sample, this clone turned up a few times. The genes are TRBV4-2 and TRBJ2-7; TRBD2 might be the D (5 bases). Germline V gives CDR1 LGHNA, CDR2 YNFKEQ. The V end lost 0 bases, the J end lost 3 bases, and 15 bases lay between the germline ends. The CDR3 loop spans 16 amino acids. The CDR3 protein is CASSQEGSSGLYEQYF. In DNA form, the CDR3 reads TGTGCCAGCAGCCAAGAAGGATCGAGCGGCCTCTACGAGCAGTACTTC.

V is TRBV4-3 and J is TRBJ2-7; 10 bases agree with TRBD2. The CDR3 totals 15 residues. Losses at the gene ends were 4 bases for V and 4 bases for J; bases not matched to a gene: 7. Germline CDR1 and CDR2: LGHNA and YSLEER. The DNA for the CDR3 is TGCGCCAGCAGCCCTCGAGCGGGAGGGCAATACGAGCAGTACTTC. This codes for CASSPRAGGQYEQYF.

CDR3 DNA: TGTGCCGGGTCCAGGGACAGGGATCAAGAGCAGTTCTTC. It codes for CAGSRDRDQEQFF. V gene TRBV11-2 combines with J gene TRBJ2-1; 9 bases are a match to TRBD1. The CDR3 runs 13 residues. Trimming took 11 bases from V and 10 from J; bases not matched to a gene: 12. Per the germline V gene, CDR1 is SGHAT and CDR2 is FQNNGV.

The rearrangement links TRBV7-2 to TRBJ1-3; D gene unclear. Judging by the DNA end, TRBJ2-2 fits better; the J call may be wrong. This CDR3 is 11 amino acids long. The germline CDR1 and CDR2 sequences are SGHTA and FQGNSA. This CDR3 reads CASSLTGELFF. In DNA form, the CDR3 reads TGTGCCAGCAGCCTTACCGGGGAGCTGTTTTTT.

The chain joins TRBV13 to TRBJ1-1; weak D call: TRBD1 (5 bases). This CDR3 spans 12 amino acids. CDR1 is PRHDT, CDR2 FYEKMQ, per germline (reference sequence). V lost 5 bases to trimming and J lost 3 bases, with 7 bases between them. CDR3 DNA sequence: TGTGCCAGCAGCGCCAGGGACACTGAAGCTTTCTTT. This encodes CASSARDTEAFF.

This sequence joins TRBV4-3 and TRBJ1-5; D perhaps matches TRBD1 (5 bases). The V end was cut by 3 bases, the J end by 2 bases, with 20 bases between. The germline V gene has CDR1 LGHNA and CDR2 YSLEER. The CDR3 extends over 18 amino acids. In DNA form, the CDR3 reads TGCGCCAGCAGCCACCTTGCGGCAAGGGGAGGTGGCAATCAGCCCCAGCATTTT. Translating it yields CASSHLAARGGGNQPQHF.

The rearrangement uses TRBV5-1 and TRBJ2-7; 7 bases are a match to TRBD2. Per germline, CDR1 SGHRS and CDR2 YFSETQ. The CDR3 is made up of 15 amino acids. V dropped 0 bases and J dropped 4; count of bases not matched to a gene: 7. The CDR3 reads CASSLDPAGTYEQYF. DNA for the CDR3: TGCGCCAGCAGCTTGGATCCAGCGGGAACGTACGAGCAGTACTTC.

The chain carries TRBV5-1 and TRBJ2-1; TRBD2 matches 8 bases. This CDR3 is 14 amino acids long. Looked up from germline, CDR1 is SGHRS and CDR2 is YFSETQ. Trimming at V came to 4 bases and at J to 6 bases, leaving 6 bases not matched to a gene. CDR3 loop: CASSTVAGTNEQFF. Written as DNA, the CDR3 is TGCGCCAGCAGCACGGTAGCGGGAACCAATGAGCAGTTCTTC. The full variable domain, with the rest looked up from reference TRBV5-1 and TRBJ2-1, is KAGVTQTPRYLIKTRGQQVTLSCSPISGHRSVSWYQQTPGQGLQFLFEYFSETQRNKGNFPGRFSGRQFSNSRSEMNVSTLELGDSALYLCASSTVAGTNEQFFGPGTRLTVL.

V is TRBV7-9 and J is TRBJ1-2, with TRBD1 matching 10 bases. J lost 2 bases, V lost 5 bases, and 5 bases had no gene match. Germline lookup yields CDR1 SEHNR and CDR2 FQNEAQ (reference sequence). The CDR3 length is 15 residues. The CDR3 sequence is CASSGGTGENYGYTF. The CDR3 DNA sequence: TGTGCCAGCAGCGGGGGGACAGGGGAAAACTATGGCTACACCTTC.

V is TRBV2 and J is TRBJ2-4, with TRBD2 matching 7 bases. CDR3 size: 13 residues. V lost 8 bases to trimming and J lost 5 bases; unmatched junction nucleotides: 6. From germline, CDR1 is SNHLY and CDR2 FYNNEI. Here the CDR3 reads CASSSGVQNIQYF. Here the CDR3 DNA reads TGTGCCAGCTCCAGCGGGGTCCAAAACATTCAGTACTTC.

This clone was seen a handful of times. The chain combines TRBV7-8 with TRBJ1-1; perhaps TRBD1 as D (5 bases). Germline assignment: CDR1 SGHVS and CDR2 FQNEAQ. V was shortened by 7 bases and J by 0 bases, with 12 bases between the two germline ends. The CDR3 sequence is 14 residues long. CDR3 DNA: TGTGCCAGCAACTTCGACAGTCTGAACACTGAAGCTTTCTTT. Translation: CASNFDSLNTEAFF.